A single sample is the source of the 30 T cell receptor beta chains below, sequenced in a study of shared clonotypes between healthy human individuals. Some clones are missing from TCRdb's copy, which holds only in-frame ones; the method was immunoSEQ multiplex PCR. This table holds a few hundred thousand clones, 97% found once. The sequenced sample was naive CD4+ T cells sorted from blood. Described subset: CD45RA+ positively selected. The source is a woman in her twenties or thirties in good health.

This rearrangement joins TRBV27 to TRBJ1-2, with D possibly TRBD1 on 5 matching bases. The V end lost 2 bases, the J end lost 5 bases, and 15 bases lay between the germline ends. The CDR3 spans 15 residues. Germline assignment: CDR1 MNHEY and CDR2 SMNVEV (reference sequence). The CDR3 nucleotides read TGTGCCAGCAGTTTAATTCAGGGAGCGTGGTATGGCTACACCTTC. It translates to CASSLIQGAWYGYTF.

This CDR3 is CASSKAWTLSGNTIYF. The CDR3 bases are TGTGCCAGCAGCAAAGCCTGGACGCTCTCTGGAAACACCATATATTTT. The chain couples TRBV21-1 to TRBJ1-3. TRBV21-1 is a pseudogene. The CDR3 runs 16 residues.

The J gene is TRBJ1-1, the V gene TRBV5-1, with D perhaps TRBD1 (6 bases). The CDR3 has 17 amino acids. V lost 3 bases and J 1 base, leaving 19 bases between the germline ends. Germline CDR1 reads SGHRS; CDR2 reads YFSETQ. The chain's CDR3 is CASSWEHGRQENTEAFF. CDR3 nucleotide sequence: TGCGCCAGCAGCTGGGAACATGGGAGACAGGAGAACACTGAAGCTTTCTTT.

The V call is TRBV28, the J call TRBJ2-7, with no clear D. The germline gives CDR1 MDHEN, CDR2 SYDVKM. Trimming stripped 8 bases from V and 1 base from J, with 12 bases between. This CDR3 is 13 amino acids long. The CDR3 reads CASLSDGSYEQYF. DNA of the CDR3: TGTGCCAGCTTATCGGACGGATCCTACGAGCAGTACTTC. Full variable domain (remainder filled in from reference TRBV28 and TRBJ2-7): DVKVTQSSRYLVKRTGEKVFLECVQDMDHENMFWYRQDPGLGLRLIYFSYDVKMKEKGDIPEGYSVSREKKERFSLILESASTNQTSMYLCASLSDGSYEQYFGPGTRLTVT.

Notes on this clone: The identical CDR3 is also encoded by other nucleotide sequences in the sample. CDR3 sequence reads: CASSEQGYEQYF. The CDR3 nucleotides are TGCGCCAGCAGTGAACAGGGCTACGAGCAGTACTTC. The chain is built from TRBV10-2 and TRBJ2-7; D is perhaps TRBD1 (6 bases). Trimming took 3 bases from V and 3 from J, leaving 6 bases between them. Germline V gene lookup returns CDR1 WSHSY and CDR2 SAAADI. This CDR3 contains 12 residues.

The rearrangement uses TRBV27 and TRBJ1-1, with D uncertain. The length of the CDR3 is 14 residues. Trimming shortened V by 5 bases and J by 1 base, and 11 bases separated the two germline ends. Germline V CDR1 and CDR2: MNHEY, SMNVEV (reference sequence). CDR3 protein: CASSALRANTEAFF. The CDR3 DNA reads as TGTGCCAGCAGTGCATTGAGGGCGAACACTGAAGCTTTCTTT.

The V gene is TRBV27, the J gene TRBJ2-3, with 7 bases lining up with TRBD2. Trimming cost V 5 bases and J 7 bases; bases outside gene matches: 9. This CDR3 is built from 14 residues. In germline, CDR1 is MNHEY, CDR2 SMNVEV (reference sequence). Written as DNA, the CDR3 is TGTGCCAGCAGTCCTTTTCGGGAGGCAAATACGCAGTATTTT. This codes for CASSPFREANTQYF.

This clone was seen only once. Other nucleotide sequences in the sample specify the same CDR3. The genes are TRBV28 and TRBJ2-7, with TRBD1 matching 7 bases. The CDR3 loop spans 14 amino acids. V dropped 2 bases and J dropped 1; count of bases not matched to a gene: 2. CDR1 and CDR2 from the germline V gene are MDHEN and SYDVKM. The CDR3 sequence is CASSLTGVSYEQYF. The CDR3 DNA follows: TGTGCCAGCAGTTTAACAGGGGTATCCTACGAGCAGTACTTC.

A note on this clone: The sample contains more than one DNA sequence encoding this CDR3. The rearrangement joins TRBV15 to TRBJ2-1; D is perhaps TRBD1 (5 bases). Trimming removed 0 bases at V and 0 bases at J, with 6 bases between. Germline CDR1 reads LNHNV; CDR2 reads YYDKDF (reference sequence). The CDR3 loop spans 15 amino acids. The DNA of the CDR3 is TGTGCCACCAGCAGAGATCAGGGCTCCTACAATGAGCAGTTCTTC. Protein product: CATSRDQGSYNEQFF.

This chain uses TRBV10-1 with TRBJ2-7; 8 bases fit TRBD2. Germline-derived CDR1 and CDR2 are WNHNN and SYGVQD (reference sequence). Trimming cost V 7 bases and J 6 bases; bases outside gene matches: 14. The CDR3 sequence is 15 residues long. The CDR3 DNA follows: TGCGCCAGCACCCCACTAGCGGAGGTTACGTGCGAGCAGTACTTC. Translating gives CASTPLAEVTCEQYF.

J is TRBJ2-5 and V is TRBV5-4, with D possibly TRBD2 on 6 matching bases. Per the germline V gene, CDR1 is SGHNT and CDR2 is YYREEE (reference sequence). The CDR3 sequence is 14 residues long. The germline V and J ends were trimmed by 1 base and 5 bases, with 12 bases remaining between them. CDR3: CASSLWTTTETQYF. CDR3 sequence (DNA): TGTGCCAGCAGCTTGTGGACTACCACGGAGACCCAGTACTTC.

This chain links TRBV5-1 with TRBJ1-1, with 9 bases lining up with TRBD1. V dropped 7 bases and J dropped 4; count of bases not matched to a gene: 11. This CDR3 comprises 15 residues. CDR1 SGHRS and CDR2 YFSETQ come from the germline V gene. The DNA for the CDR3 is TGCGCCAGCGCTCGGACAGGGGAAGTCAGCACTGAAGCTTTCTTT. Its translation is CASARTGEVSTEAFF. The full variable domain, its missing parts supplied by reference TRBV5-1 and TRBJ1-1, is KAGVTQTPRYLIKTRGQQVTLSCSPISGHRSVSWYQQTPGQGLQFLFEYFSETQRNKGNFPGRFSGRQFSNSRSEMNVSTLELGDSALYLCASARTGEVSTEAFFGQGTRLTVV.

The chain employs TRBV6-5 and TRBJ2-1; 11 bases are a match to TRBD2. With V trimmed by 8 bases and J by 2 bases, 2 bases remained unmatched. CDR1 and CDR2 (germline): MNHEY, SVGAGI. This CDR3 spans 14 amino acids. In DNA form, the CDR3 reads TGTGCCAGCGTAGCGGGAGGGCCCTACAATGAGCAGTTCTTC. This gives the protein CASVAGGPYNEQFF.

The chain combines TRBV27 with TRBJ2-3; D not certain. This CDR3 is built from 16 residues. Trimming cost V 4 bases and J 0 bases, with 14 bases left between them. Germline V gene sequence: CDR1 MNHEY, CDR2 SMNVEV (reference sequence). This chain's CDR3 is CASSYRFAPSTDTQYF. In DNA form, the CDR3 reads TGTGCCAGCAGTTATAGGTTCGCCCCTAGCACAGATACGCAGTATTTT.

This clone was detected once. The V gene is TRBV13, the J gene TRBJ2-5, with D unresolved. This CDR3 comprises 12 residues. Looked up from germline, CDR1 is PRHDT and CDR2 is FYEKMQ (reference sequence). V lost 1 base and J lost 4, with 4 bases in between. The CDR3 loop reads CASSLEGETQYF. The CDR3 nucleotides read TGTGCCAGCAGCTTAGAGGGAGAGACCCAGTACTTC.

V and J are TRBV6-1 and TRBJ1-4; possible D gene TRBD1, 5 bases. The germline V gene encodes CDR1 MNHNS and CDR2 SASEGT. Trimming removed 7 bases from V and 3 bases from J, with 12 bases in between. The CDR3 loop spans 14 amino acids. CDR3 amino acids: CASTRTRANEKLFF. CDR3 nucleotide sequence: TGTGCCAGCACCCGGACCAGGGCTAATGAAAAACTGTTTTTT.

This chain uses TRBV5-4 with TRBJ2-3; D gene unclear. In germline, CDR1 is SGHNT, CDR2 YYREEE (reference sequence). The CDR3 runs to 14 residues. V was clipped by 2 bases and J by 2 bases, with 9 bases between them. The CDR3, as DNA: TGTGCCAGCAGCTTTAGCAACCCCACAGATACGCAGTATTTT. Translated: CASSFSNPTDTQYF.

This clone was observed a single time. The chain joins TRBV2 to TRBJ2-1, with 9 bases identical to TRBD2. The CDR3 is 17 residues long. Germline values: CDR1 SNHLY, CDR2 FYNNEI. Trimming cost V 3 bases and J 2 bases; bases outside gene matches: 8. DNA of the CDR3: TGTGCCAGCAGTGATTCCCGACTAGCGGTACCCTACAATGAGCAGTTCTTC. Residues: CASSDSRLAVPYNEQFF.

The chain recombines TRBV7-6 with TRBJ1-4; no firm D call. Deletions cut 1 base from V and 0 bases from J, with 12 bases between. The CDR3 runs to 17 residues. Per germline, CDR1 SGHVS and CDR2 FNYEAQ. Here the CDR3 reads CASSLGPAGATNEKLFF. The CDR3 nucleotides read TGTGCCAGCAGCTTAGGGCCAGCGGGTGCAACTAATGAAAAACTGTTTTTT.

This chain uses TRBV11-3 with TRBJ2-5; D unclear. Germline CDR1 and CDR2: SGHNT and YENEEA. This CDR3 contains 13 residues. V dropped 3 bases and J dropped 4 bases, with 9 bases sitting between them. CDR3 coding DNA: TGTGCCAGCAGCTTCACAGTATCAGAGACCCAGTACTTC. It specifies CASSFTVSETQYF.

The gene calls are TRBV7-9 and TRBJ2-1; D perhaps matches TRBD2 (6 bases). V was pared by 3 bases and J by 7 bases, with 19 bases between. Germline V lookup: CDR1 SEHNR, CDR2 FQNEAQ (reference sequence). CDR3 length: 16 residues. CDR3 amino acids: CASSFKRARPWNEQFF. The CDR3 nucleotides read TGTGCCAGCAGCTTTAAGCGGGCCCGCCCCTGGAATGAGCAGTTCTTC.

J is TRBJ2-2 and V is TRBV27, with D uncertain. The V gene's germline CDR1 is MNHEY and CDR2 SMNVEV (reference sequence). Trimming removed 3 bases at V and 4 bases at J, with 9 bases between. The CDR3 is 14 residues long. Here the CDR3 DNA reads TGTGCCAGCAGTTTGGGTTTTTCCACCGGGGAGCTGTTTTTT. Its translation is CASSLGFSTGELFF.

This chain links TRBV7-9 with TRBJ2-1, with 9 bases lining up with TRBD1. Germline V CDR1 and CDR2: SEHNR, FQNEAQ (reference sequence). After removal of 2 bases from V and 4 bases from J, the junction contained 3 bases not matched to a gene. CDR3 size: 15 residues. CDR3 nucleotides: TGTGCCAGCAGCTTACCGGGACAGGGTTACAATGAGCAGTTCTTC. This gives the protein CASSLPGQGYNEQFF.

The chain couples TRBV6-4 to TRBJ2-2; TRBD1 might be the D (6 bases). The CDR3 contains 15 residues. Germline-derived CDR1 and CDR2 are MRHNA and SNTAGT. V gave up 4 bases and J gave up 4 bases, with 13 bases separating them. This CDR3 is CASSAQGSGTGELFF. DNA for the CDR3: TGTGCCAGCAGTGCCCAGGGGTCGGGCACCGGGGAGCTGTTTTTT.

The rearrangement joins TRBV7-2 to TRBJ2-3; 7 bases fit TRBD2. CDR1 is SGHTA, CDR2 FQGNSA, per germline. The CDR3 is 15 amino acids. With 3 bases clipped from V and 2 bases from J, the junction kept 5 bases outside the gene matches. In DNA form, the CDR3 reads TGTGCCAGCAGCTTGGGACTAACCTCCACAGATACGCAGTATTTT. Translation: CASSLGLTSTDTQYF.

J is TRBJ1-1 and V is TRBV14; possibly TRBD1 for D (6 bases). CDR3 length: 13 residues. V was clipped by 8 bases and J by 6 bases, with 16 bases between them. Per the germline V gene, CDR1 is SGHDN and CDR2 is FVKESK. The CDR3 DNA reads TGTGCCAGCGGATCAGGGGTGAGGGCTGAAGCTTTCTTT. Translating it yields CASGSGVRAEAFF.

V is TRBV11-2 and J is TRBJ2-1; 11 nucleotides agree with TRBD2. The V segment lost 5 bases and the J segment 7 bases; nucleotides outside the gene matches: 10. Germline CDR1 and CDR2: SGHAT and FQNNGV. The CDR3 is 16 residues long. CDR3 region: CASSGSLAGVGNEQFF. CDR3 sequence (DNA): TGTGCCAGCAGCGGGTCACTAGCGGGAGTGGGAAATGAGCAGTTCTTC. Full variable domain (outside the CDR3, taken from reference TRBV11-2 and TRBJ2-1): EAGVAQSPRYKIIEKRQSVAFWCNPISGHATLYWYQQILGQGPKLLIQFQNNGVVDDSQLPKDRFSAERLKGVDSTLKIQPAKLEDSAVYLCASSGSLAGVGNEQFFGPGTRLTVL.

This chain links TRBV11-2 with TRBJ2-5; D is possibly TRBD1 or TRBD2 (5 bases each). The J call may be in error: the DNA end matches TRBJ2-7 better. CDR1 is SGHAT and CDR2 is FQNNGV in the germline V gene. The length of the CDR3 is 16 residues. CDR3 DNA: TGTGCCAGCAGCCTCTTCGCCGGGACCAAAAGCTACGAGCAGTACTTC. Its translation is CASSLFAGTKSYEQYF.

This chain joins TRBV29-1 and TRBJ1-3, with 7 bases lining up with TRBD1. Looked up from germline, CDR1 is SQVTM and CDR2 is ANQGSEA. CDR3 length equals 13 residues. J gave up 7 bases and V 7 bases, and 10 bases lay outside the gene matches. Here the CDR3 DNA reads TGCAGCGGCGCAGGGGGGTCTCGCAACACCATATATTTT. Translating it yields CSGAGGSRNTIYF.

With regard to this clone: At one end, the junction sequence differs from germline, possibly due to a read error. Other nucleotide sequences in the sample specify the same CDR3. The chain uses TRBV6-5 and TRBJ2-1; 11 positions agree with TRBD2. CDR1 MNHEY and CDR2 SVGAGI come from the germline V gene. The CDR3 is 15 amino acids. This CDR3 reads CASTPTSGSMDEQFF. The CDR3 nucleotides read TGTGCCAGCACCCCTACTAGCGGGAGTATGGATGAACAGTTCTTC.